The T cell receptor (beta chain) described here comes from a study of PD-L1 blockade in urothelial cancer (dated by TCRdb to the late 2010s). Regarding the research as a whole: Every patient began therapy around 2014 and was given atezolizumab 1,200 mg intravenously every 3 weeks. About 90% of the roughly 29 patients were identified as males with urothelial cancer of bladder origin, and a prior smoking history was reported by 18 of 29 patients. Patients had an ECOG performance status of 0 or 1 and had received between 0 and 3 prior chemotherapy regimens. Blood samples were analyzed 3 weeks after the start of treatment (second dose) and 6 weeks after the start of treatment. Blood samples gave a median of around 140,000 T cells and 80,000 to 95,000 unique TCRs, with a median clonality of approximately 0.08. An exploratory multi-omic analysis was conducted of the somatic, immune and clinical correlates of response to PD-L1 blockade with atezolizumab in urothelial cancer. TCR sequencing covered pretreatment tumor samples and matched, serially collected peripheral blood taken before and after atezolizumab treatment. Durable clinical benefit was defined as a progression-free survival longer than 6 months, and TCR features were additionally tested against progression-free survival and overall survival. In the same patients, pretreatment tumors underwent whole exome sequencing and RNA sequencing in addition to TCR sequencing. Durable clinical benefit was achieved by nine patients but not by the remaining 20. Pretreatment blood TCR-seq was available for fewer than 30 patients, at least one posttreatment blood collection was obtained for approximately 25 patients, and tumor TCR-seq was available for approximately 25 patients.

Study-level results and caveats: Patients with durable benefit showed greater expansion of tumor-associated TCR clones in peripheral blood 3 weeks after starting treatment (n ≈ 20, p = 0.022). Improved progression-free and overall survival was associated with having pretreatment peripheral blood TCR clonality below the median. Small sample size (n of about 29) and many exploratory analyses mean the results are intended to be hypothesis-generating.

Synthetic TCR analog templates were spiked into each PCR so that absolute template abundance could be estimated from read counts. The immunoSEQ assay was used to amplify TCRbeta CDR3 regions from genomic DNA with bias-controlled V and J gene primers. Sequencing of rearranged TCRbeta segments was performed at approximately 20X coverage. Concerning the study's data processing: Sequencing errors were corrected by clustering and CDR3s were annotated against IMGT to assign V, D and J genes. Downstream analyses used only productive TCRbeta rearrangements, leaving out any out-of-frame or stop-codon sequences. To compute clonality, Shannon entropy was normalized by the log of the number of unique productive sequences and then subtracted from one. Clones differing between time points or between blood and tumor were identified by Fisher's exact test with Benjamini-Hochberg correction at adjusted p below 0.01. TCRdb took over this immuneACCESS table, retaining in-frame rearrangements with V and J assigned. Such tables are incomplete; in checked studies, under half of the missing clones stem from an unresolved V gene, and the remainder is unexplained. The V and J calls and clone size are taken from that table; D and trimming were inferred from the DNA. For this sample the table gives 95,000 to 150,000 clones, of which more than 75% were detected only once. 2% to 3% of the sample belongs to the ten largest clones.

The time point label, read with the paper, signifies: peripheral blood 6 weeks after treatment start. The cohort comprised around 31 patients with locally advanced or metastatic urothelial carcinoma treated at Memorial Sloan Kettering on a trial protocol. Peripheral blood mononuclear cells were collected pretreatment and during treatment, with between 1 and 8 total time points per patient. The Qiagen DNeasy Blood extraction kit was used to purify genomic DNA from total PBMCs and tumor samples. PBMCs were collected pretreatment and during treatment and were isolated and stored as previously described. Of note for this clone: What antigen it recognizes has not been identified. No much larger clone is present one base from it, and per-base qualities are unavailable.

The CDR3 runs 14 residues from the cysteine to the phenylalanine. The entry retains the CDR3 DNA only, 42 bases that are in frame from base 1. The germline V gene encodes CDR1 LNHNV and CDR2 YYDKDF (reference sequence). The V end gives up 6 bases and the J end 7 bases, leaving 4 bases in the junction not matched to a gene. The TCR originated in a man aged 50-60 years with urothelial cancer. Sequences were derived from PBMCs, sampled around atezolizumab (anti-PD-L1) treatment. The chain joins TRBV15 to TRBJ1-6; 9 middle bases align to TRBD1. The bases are TGTGCCACCAGTCCGGGACAGGGAAATTCACCCCTCCACTTT. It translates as CATSPGQGNSPLHF.